These 5 T cell receptor beta chains came from one sample sequenced in a study of tumor and adjacent non-tumor tissue in lung cancer. This sample's RNA came from whole unsorted tissue. The library came from three nested PCR rounds adapted from ARM-PCR protocols. Each CDR3 protein is one row after TCRdb ran MiXCR on the multiplex PCR reads. The sample yields 200,000 to 250,000 distinct CDR3 sequences, around 71% seen once. Sequenced: lung tumor tissue. The receptor set was obtained from a man in his 60s with non-small cell lung cancer.

The chain links TRBV5-8 to TRBJ2-5; D might be TRBD1 (5 bases). There are 16 residues in the CDR3. Trimming took off 5 bases at V and 2 bases at J, with 19 bases between the two ends. The germline V gene has CDR1 SGHTS and CDR2 YDEGEE. CDR3 nucleotide sequence: TGTGCCAGCAGAAACGTGGTGGGGAAGGGGCAAGAGACCCAGTACTTC. Protein: CASRNVVGKGQETQYF.

Of note for this clonotype: This likely comes from a read error, as the CDR3 has no conserved phenylalanine or tryptophan at its end. The chain employs TRBV20-1 and TRBJ1-5, with D possibly TRBD1 on 5 matching bases. The CDR3 runs 12 residues. Per germline, CDR1 DFQATT and CDR2 SNEGSKA (reference sequence). Trimming removed 2 bases at V and 7 bases at J, with 9 bases between. The chain's CDR3 is CSARLRGQPQHL. The DNA of the CDR3 is TGCAGTGCTAGACTCCGGGGGCAGCCCCAGCATTTA.

This clonotype was seen more than once but under ten times. Since no conserved phenylalanine or tryptophan closes the CDR3, a read error is the likely cause. It is unclear where the CDR3 begins or ends on the DNA, so no DNA is shown, and the CDR3 is as TCRdb lists it. The V and J genes are TRBV4-3 and TRBJ2-6. The germline V gene encodes CDR1 LGHNA and CDR2 YSLEER. The CDR3 contains 16 residues when both ends are counted. This chain's CDR3 is CASSQEAVSGANILTL.

This rearrangement joins TRBV5-1 to TRBJ2-7; D ambiguous. Germline assignment: CDR1 SGHRS and CDR2 YFSETQ. This CDR3 comprises 12 residues. Trimming took 3 bases from V and 2 from J, leaving 6 bases between them. In nucleotides, the CDR3 is TGCGCCAGCAGCTCCGGAGCCTACGAGCAGTACTTC. Translating gives CASSSGAYEQYF.

The V call is TRBV6-2 or TRBV6-3, the J call TRBJ2-2; the D is unclear. The V gene's germline CDR1 is MNHEY and CDR2 SVGEGT. The V end lost 2 bases, the J end lost 5 bases, and 15 bases lay between the germline ends. The CDR3 loop spans 16 amino acids. The CDR3, as DNA: TGTGCCAGCAGTTACAGTCCGAGAGCTAGTACCGGGGAGCTGTTTTTT. Protein: CASSYSPRASTGELFF.